The clone carrying this T cell receptor beta chain showed up just a few times. Its target is not known. RNA extraction was followed by reverse transcription into cDNA, which acted as the sequencing template. Assay: immunoSEQ multiplex PCR; the TCRdb copy retains only in-frame clones and omits some. The repertoire holds under 85,000 clones, with about 45% as singletons. This sample was taken from a study of CD8+ T cells in alopecia areata. About the research overall: Treated individuals took tofacitinib by mouth, 5 to 10 mg twice daily.

The junction had 6 bases not matched to a gene; V was cut back by 5 bases and J by 2 bases. The CDR3 consists of 15 residues. Germline V gene data show CDR1 as LNHDA and CDR2 as SQIVND (reference sequence). Study-wide findings and caveats: Lesional tissue from the scalp (especially in alopecia totalis/universalis) showed higher clonality than normal scalp.

This TCR was sampled from a human donor with alopecia areata. This sequence joins TRBV19 and TRBJ2-3, with TRBD2 identical over 8 bases. Material: CD8+ T cells sorted from blood, obtained at week 0. The DNA of the CDR3 is TGTGCCAGTAGTTGGAGAGCGGGAGCCACAGATACGCAGTATTTT. Translation gives CASSWRAGATDTQYF.